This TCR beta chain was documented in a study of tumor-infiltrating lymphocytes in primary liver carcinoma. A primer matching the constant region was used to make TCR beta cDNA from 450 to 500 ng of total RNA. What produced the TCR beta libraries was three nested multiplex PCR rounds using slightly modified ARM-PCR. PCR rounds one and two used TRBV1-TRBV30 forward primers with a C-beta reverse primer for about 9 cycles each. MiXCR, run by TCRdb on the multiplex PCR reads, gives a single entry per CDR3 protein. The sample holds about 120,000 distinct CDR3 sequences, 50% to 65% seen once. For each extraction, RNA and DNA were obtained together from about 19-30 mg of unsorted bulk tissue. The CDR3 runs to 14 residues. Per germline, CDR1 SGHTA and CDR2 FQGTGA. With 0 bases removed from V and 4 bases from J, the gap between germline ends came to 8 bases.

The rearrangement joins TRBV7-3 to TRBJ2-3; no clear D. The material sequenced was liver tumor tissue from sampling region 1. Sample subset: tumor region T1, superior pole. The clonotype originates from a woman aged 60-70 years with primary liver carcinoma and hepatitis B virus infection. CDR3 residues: CASSLTARSDTQYF. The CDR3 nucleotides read TGTGCCAGCAGCTTAACGGCGCGCTCAGATACGCAGTATTTT.